Each of the 32 T cell receptor beta chains below was sequenced from the same sample in a study of shared clonotypes between healthy human individuals. TCRdb's copy holds only in-frame clones and misses some; the assay was immunoSEQ multiplex PCR. Here the sample spans 1.6 million or so clones, less than 99% being singletons. The specimen was naive CD4+ T cells sorted from blood. The sample's subset: CD45RA+ positively selected. The receptor set was obtained from a man aged 25-45 years in good health.

This chain connects TRBV18 to TRBJ2-5; D unclear. The V end was cut by 2 bases, the J end by 4 bases, with 17 bases between. Germline CDR1 and CDR2: KGHSH and LQKENI. CDR3 size: 16 residues. CDR3 coding DNA: TGTGCCAGCTCACCATTACTGACCCTCCAGCTAGAGACCCAGTACTTC. Translating it yields CASSPLLTLQLETQYF.

The V gene is TRBV2, the J gene TRBJ1-1; D is uncertain. The germline V gene encodes CDR1 SNHLY and CDR2 FYNNEI. The V gene lost 4 bases and the J gene lost 0 bases, with 6 bases spanning the gap. The CDR3 sequence is 13 residues long. CDR3 bases: TGTGCCAGCAGTGCTTTTCTGAACACTGAAGCTTTCTTT. Amino acid sequence: CASSAFLNTEAFF.

Only one count was recorded for this clone. V is TRBV15 and J is TRBJ1-2; D uncertain. The germline gives CDR1 LNHNV, CDR2 YYDKDF (reference sequence). The V end was cut by 0 bases, the J end by 7 bases, with 18 bases between. This CDR3 contains 16 residues. The CDR3: CATSREIGLPGPGYTF. The CDR3 DNA follows: TGTGCCACCAGCAGAGAAATTGGTCTCCCCGGCCCTGGCTACACCTTC.

As for this clone: In the same sample, other DNA sequences code for this CDR3. The chain combines TRBV20-1 with TRBJ2-3, with D possibly TRBD2 on 5 matching bases. V was shortened by 6 bases and J by 4 bases, with 8 bases between the two germline ends. Germline V CDR1 and CDR2: DFQATT, SNEGSKA (reference sequence). CDR3 length: 11 amino acids. CDR3 sequence: CSARTSDTQYF. The CDR3, as DNA: TGCAGTGCCAGGACTTCAGATACGCAGTATTTT.

V usage is TRBV10-3 and J usage is TRBJ2-7, with 8 bases aligning to TRBD1. The CDR3 covers 12 residues. V was clipped by 9 bases and J by 2 bases; unmatched bases: 3. Germline V gene lookup returns CDR1 ENHRY and CDR2 SYGVKD. CDR3 residues: CAIGDRPYEQYF. CDR3 bases: TGTGCCATAGGGGACAGGCCCTACGAGCAGTACTTC.

Of note for this clone: Other DNA sequences within the sample encode an identical CDR3. The rearrangement uses TRBV2 and TRBJ2-5; D is perhaps TRBD1 (6 bases). Germline CDR1 and CDR2: SNHLY and FYNNEI. The CDR3 is made up of 12 amino acids. Between the trimmed V and J ends, which lost 7 bases and 0 bases, there was a span of 6 bases. CDR3 bases: TGTGCCAGCAAGGGGGACCAAGAGACCCAGTACTTC. Amino acid sequence: CASKGDQETQYF.

The rearrangement joins TRBV5-1 to TRBJ2-1, with 8 nucleotides matching TRBD1. Per the germline V gene, CDR1 is SGHRS and CDR2 is YFSETQ. V lost 4 bases, J lost 7 bases, and 4 bases stayed unmatched. CDR3 size: 13 residues. The CDR3 spells CASSPGQGNEQFF. Written as DNA, the CDR3 is TGCGCCAGCAGCCCCGGACAGGGAAATGAGCAGTTCTTC.

V and J are TRBV7-3 and TRBJ2-1; TRBD1 is a possible D gene (6 bases). With 8 bases removed from V and 0 bases from J, the gap between germline ends came to 14 bases. This CDR3 region has 15 residues. CDR1 and CDR2 (germline): SGHTA, FQGTGA. This CDR3 reads CASSGTISSYNEQFF. DNA of the CDR3: TGTGCCAGCTCCGGGACAATAAGCTCCTACAATGAGCAGTTCTTC.

As regards this clone: This same CDR3 is encoded by further DNA sequences in the sample. The CDR3 is CASSEVSTDTQYF. For the CDR3, the DNA is TGTGCCAGCAGTGAAGTTTCCACAGATACGCAGTATTTT. The chain is built from TRBV25-1 and TRBJ2-3, with no clear D. The V end lost 2 bases, the J end lost 2 bases, and 5 bases lay between the germline ends. CDR1 and CDR2 (germline): MGHDK, SYGVNS. CDR3 length equals 13 residues.

The gene calls are TRBV28 and TRBJ1-4, with TRBD1 identical over 7 bases. CDR3 length: 16 amino acids. Germline CDR1 MDHEN, CDR2 SYDVKM. V lost 6 bases and J lost 10; bases outside the gene matches: 17. The CDR3 nucleotides are TGTGCCAGCAGCACGCTAAGTCGACAGGGTGTAGGAAAACTGTTTTTT. Protein product: CASSTLSRQGVGKLFF.

The CDR3 protein is CASSLSAPYEQYF. The CDR3 DNA follows: TGTGCCAGCAGTTTATCAGCCCCCTACGAGCAGTACTTC. The chain employs TRBV28 and TRBJ2-7; D is unclear. CDR1 and CDR2 (germline): MDHEN, SYDVKM. Trimming stripped 1 base from V and 2 bases from J, with 6 bases between. CDR3 length: 13 residues.

V usage is TRBV10-3 and J usage is TRBJ1-1, with a possible D match to TRBD1 (6 bases). V was cut by 5 bases and J by 11 bases, with 18 bases left in between. The germline gives CDR1 ENHRY, CDR2 SYGVKD. There are 13 residues in the CDR3. Here the CDR3 DNA reads TGTGCCATCAGTCCAAACAGGGATACGTATGCTTTCTTT. Amino acids: CAISPNRDTYAFF.

The rearrangement links TRBV11-2 to TRBJ2-3, with TRBD2 matching over 8 bases. The CDR3 contains 15 residues. V lost 2 bases, J lost 7 bases, and 8 bases stayed unmatched. Germline loops: CDR1 SGHAT, CDR2 FQNNGV. The CDR3 is CASSLLSGSLHTQYF. CDR3 in DNA: TGTGCCAGCAGCTTATTAAGCGGGAGTCTTCATACGCAGTATTTT. The entire variable domain, with the rest obtained from reference TRBV11-2 and TRBJ2-3, is as follows: EAGVAQSPRYKIIEKRQSVAFWCNPISGHATLYWYQQILGQGPKLLIQFQNNGVVDDSQLPKDRFSAERLKGVDSTLKIQPAKLEDSAVYLCASSLLSGSLHTQYFGPGTRLTVL.

The CDR3 DNA follows: TGTGCCAGCTCACCACCGGGAGGGGGGAGCTCCTACAATGAGCAGTTCTTC. Its protein is CASSPPGGGSSYNEQFF. V and J are TRBV18 and TRBJ2-1, with D perhaps matching TRBD2 (7 bases). Trimming stripped 0 bases from V and 0 bases from J, with 12 bases between. This CDR3 has 17 amino acids. Germline V gene lookup returns CDR1 KGHSH and CDR2 LQKENI.

This chain connects TRBV5-1 to TRBJ1-5; 8 bases fit TRBD1. Germline-derived CDR1 and CDR2 are SGHRS and YFSETQ. The CDR3 is 14 residues long. V trimming: 6 bases; J trimming: 4 bases; junction bases outside the gene matches: 6. The DNA of the CDR3 is TGCGCCAGCAAGGTCGACAGGGGTAATCAGCCCCAGCATTTT. Translation: CASKVDRGNQPQHF.

This chain connects TRBV6-1 to TRBJ2-4, with unresolved D. Looked up from germline, CDR1 is MNHNS and CDR2 is SASEGT. V was pared by 3 bases and J by 0 bases, with 12 bases between. This CDR3 contains 16 residues. CDR3 residues: CASSDRILLAKNIQYF. In nucleotides, the CDR3 is TGTGCCAGCAGTGACCGAATCTTGCTAGCCAAAAACATTCAGTACTTC.

V and J are TRBV5-1 and TRBJ2-7, with D perhaps TRBD2 (6 bases). The V gene's germline CDR1 is SGHRS and CDR2 YFSETQ. The CDR3 is 14 residues long. The ends were cut back, 2 bases at V and 0 bases at J, with 9 bases in the middle. The CDR3 coding sequence is TGCGCCAGCAGCTTAGTAGCGGTCTCCTACGAGCAGTACTTC. This translates into CASSLVAVSYEQYF. Full variable domain (outside the CDR3, taken from reference TRBV5-1 and TRBJ2-7): KAGVTQTPRYLIKTRGQQVTLSCSPISGHRSVSWYQQTPGQGLQFLFEYFSETQRNKGNFPGRFSGRQFSNSRSEMNVSTLELGDSALYLCASSLVAVSYEQYFGPGTRLTVT.

J is TRBJ2-7 and V is TRBV19; D remains unclear. The CDR3 sequence is 12 residues long. CDR1 is LNHDA, CDR2 SQIVND, per germline (reference sequence). The V and J ends lost 4 bases and 3 bases respectively, with 7 bases between them. This chain's CDR3 is CASSNPHYEQYF. The CDR3 nucleotides are TGTGCCAGTAGTAACCCGCACTACGAGCAGTACTTC. The full variable domain, its missing parts supplied by reference TRBV19 and TRBJ2-7, is DGGITQSPKYLFRKEGQNVTLSCEQNLNHDAMYWYRQDPGQGLRLIYYSQIVNDFQKGDIAEGYSVSREKKESFPLTVTSAQKNPTAFYLCASSNPHYEQYFGPGTRLTVT.

The rearrangement links TRBV28 to TRBJ1-2, with D possibly matching TRBD1 (6 bases). This CDR3 contains 15 residues. Trimming removed 5 bases at V and 2 bases at J, with 15 bases between. Germline V gene sequence: CDR1 MDHEN, CDR2 SYDVKM. The CDR3 loop reads CASSELSGQNYGYTF. The CDR3 coding sequence is TGTGCCAGCAGTGAGTTGTCTGGACAGAACTATGGCTACACCTTC.

The genes are TRBV11-2 and TRBJ2-2; 7 bases line up with TRBD2. The trim removed 5 bases at V and 15 bases at J, leaving 18 bases unmatched. Germline V lookup: CDR1 SGHAT, CDR2 FQNNGV. The CDR3 extends over 15 amino acids. CDR3 amino acids: CASSGDYSARGVVFF. The CDR3 DNA is TGTGCCAGCAGCGGGGACTACTCGGCCCGGGGAGTGGTGTTTTTT.

The rearrangement uses TRBV7-2 and TRBJ2-5, with D possibly being TRBD1 (5 bases). There are 12 residues in the CDR3. Per germline, CDR1 SGHTA and CDR2 FQGNSA. V lost 5 bases and J lost 6, with 10 bases in between. CDR3 loop: CASSQDTKTQYF. CDR3 in DNA: TGTGCCAGCAGCCAGGACACCAAGACCCAGTACTTC.

The chain carries TRBV11-3 and TRBJ2-1; 11 nucleotides agree with TRBD2. The V gene's germline CDR1 is SGHNT and CDR2 YENEEA. V lost 5 bases and J lost 5; bases outside the gene matches: 8. The CDR3 is made up of 16 amino acids. CDR3 region: CASSVSGRAGHNEQFF. The CDR3 DNA reads as TGTGCCAGCAGCGTTAGCGGGAGGGCCGGCCACAATGAGCAGTTCTTC. Full variable domain (outside the CDR3, taken from reference TRBV11-3 and TRBJ2-1): EAGVVQSPRYKIIEKKQPVAFWCNPISGHNTLYWYLQNLGQGPELLIRYENEEAVDDSQLPKDRFSAERLKGVDSTLKIQPAELGDSAVYLCASSVSGRAGHNEQFFGPGTRLTVL.

This rearrangement joins TRBV28 to TRBJ1-2, with D hard to call. V was cut by 6 bases and J by 4 bases, with 12 bases left in between. The germline CDR1 and CDR2 sequences are MDHEN and SYDVKM. The CDR3 loop spans 13 amino acids. The CDR3 DNA reads TGTGCCAGCAGGGCCGGGATAGGCTATGGCTACACCTTC. It encodes CASRAGIGYGYTF.

V and J are TRBV5-1 and TRBJ2-7; D may be TRBD2 (5 bases). The CDR3 is made up of 15 amino acids. Trimming shortened V by 0 bases and J by 2 bases, and 12 bases separated the two germline ends. Germline V CDR1 and CDR2: SGHRS, YFSETQ. The CDR3: CASSLAPGRPYEQYF. The DNA for the CDR3 is TGCGCCAGCAGCTTGGCTCCGGGGAGACCCTACGAGCAGTACTTC.

The V gene is TRBV19, the J gene TRBJ2-1; the match to TRBD2 covers 9 bases. V dropped 5 bases and J dropped 2; count of bases not matched to a gene: 4. Germline V gene data show CDR1 as LNHDA and CDR2 as SQIVND (reference sequence). The CDR3 length is 15 residues. Here the CDR3 DNA reads TGTGCCAGTAGTGGGGGCGGGAGGGCCTACAATGAGCAGTTCTTC. Encoded protein: CASSGGGRAYNEQFF.

The rearrangement links TRBV19 to TRBJ2-6; D ambiguous. Germline CDR1 is LNHDA and CDR2 is SQIVND (reference sequence). Trimming shortened V by 3 bases and J by 0 bases, and 6 bases separated the two germline ends. There are 15 residues in the CDR3. The CDR3 reads CASSIEDSGANVLTF. The CDR3, as DNA: TGTGCCAGTAGTATCGAAGACTCTGGGGCCAACGTCCTGACTTTC. Full variable domain (missing parts from reference TRBV19 and TRBJ2-6): DGGITQSPKYLFRKEGQNVTLSCEQNLNHDAMYWYRQDPGQGLRLIYYSQIVNDFQKGDIAEGYSVSREKKESFPLTVTSAQKNPTAFYLCASSIEDSGANVLTFGAGSRLTVL.

As to this clone: The sample holds other DNA sequences that translate to the same CDR3. The rearrangement links TRBV5-1 to TRBJ1-4, with 7 bases matching TRBD1. Germline V gives CDR1 SGHRS, CDR2 YFSETQ. Trimming removed 3 bases from V and 3 bases from J; junction bases left unmatched: 2. This CDR3 is 14 amino acids long. CDR3 sequence: CASSSQGSNEKLFF. CDR3 bases: TGCGCCAGCAGCTCACAGGGGTCTAATGAAAAACTGTTTTTT.

The chain is built from TRBV11-3 and TRBJ2-7, with D possibly matching TRBD1 (6 bases). This CDR3 comprises 13 residues. The V end was cut by 5 bases, the J end by 4 bases, with 12 bases between. Germline V gene sequence: CDR1 SGHNT, CDR2 YENEEA. DNA of the CDR3: TGTGCCAGCAGCCAAACAGGGATGTACGAGCAGTACTTC. This translates into CASSQTGMYEQYF.

The rearrangement uses TRBV7-6 and TRBJ2-1, with D perhaps matching TRBD1 or TRBD2 (5 bases each). V was trimmed by 0 bases and J by 9 bases, leaving 12 bases between them. The germline CDR1 and CDR2 sequences are SGHVS and FNYEAQ. This CDR3 is built from 14 residues. CDR3 DNA: TGTGCCAGCAGCTTAGCGCCCGGGGCGAGTGAGCAGTTCTTC. It codes for CASSLAPGASEQFF.

Concerning this clone itself: Other nucleotide sequences from this sample produce the same CDR3. The chain recombines TRBV5-5 with TRBJ2-3; D not certain. The CDR3 extends over 12 amino acids. The germline gives CDR1 SGHKS, CDR2 YYEKEE (reference sequence). V lost 1 base and J 3 bases, leaving 3 bases between the germline ends. The CDR3 DNA reads as TGTGCCAGCAGCTTGTCGACAGATACGCAGTATTTT. It specifies CASSLSTDTQYF.

The V and J genes are TRBV7-2 and TRBJ1-1; D not resolved. The CDR3 length is 15 residues. Germline CDR1 SGHTA, CDR2 FQGNSA. Trimming removed 1 base at V and 0 bases at J, with 9 bases between. The DNA for the CDR3 is TGTGCCAGCAGCTTAGATGCAGGCTTGAACACTGAAGCTTTCTTT. Translating gives CASSLDAGLNTEAFF.

The chain employs TRBV7-9 and TRBJ1-2; D gene unclear. CDR1 SEHNR and CDR2 FQNEAQ come from the germline V gene (reference sequence). CDR3 length: 15 amino acids. Trimming took off 4 bases at V and 4 bases at J, with 16 bases between the two ends. The CDR3 reads CASSSVLKGGYGYTF. Written as DNA, the CDR3 is TGTGCCAGCAGCTCGGTACTGAAGGGTGGCTATGGCTACACCTTC.